The present T cell receptor beta chain was sequenced within a study of blood T cells in healthy people across ages. For the second PCR, which ran for about 6 to 11 cycles, a sample-barcoded 5' primer and a J-beta primer mix were used. TCRdb itself ran the 5' RACE reads through MiXCR, one entry per CDR3 protein. The repertoire holds about 590,000 distinct CDR3 sequences, with about 30% as singletons. Trimming took 3 bases from V and 0 from J, leaving 12 bases between them. The CDR3 contains 15 residues. CDR1 and CDR2 from the germline V gene are DFQATT and SNEGSKA (reference sequence). All donors came from Russia, were Caucasian and healthy, and spanned ages about 6 to 100. Points on this clonotype: Its antigen is as yet unknown.

Findings of the study overall: There were more naive CD4+ cells and higher diversity in long-lived donors than in aged donors.

The TCR was taken from a woman aged 80 or older in good health. Sample: blood. This chain connects TRBV20-1 to TRBJ2-4; D might be TRBD1 (6 bases). CDR3 sequence reads: CSARAGTLAKNIQYF. CDR3 nucleotides: TGCAGTGCTAGGGCCGGGACATTAGCCAAAAACATTCAGTACTTC.